This paragraph covers one T cell receptor (beta chain) sequence. Its antigen remains unknown. Each PCR replicate from the sorted subsets contained about 210 ng DNA, which is about 31,000 T cell genomes. Sequencing used immunoSEQ multiplex PCR; TCRdb keeps in-frame clones, though not all of them. The table includes 950,000 to 1,200,000 clones, approximately 80% detected once. This sample stems from a study of shared clonotypes between healthy human individuals. This CDR3 spans 13 amino acids. Germline CDR1 and CDR2: SNHLY and FYNNEI. The V and J ends lost 7 bases and 8 bases, in that order; junction bases with no gene match: 10. The CD4+ fraction was divided into a CD45RA+ naive subset and a CD45RA-negative memory subset. Findings and caveats of the study: In general, naive subsets displayed greater estimated richness than memory subsets did. Represented diversity, genetic and exposure-history alike, was limited by few donors.

This receptor was taken from a man between 18 and 29 years old in good health. Some clones in this sample may be carry-over from other donors' samples. Sequencing was carried out using memory CD4+ T cells from PBMCs. Subset denoted: CD45RA-negative fraction. V gene TRBV2 combines with J gene TRBJ1-2; 7 bases agree with TRBD1. For the CDR3, the DNA is TGTGCCAGCACCGACAGGGTTCCTGGAGGCTACACCTTC. Residues: CASTDRVPGGYTF.